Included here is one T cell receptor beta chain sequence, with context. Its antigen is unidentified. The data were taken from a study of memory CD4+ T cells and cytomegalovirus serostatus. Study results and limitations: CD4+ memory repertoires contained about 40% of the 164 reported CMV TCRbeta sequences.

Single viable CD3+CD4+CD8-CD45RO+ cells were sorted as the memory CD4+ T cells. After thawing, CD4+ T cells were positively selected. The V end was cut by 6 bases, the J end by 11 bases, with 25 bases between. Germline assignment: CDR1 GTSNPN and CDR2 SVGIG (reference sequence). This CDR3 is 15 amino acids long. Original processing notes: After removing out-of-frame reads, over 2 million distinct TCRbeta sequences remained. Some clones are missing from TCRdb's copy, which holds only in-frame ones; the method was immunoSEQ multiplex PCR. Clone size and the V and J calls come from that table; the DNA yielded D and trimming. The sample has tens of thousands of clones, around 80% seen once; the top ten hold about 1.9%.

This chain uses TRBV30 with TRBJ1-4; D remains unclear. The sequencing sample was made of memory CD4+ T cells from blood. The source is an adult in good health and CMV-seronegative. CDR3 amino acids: CACIRWEPRERKLFF. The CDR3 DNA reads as TGTGCCTGCATCCGGTGGGAGCCCCGGGAGCGGAAACTGTTTTTT.